This T cell receptor beta chain is from a study of T cells in Graves' hyperthyroidism and ophthalmopathy. V lost 5 bases, J lost 4 bases, and 7 bases stayed unmatched. CDR3 length: 15 residues. What was amplified from RNA transcripts were TCR beta CDR3 regions. With the HTBI primer set, the TCR CDR3 went through a first round of RT-PCR. One entry per CDR3 protein results from TCRdb running MiXCR on the multiplex PCR reads. The sample carries hundreds of thousands of distinct CDR3 sequences, approximately 40% recorded once. Broader study findings: Most expanded thyroid clonotypes above 0.001 also appeared in blood.

A lack of ophthalmopathy progression within 18 months defined stable Graves' hyperthyroidism. Patients aged 18 to 65 with hyperthyroidism were newly diagnosed, with duration under 2 months. On this clonotype: Its antigen remains unknown.

The receptor's source is a man aged 18 to 30 with Graves' hyperthyroidism. V and J are TRBV12-3 or TRBV12-4 and TRBJ1-1; 10 bases are a match to TRBD1. The sample consisted of blood. The CDR3 bases are TGTGCCAGCAGTGCATTGGGACAGGGGACCACTGAAGCTTTCTTT. Translated, it gives CASSALGQGTTEAFF.